These T cell receptor beta chains were read from a single sample in a study of regulatory T cells in long-lasting Graves disease. TCRdb passed the multiplex PCR reads through MiXCR, listing each CDR3 protein once. The repertoire consists of hundreds of thousands of distinct CDR3 sequences, with under 25% occurring once and the leading ten covering around 21%. The sample was peripheral blood mononuclear cells (PBMCs), taken when the disease was refractory, from a patient treated with antithyroid drugs. These TCRs come from a female donor with Graves disease. CDR3s include the opening cysteine and the closing phenylalanine or tryptophan. The D gene is left open where the match is weak. Not every row has a clone size; where given, it reads once, few, many or a size class.

>NA|TRBJ1-2|TRBV5-6|many
CASSLGGYYGYTF
TGTGCCAGCAGCTTGGGAGGGTACTATGGCTACACCTTC
>NA|TRBJ2-7|TRBV7-9|NA
CASSFKRAYEQYF
TGTGCCAGCAGCTTTAAAAGGGCCTACGAGCAGTACTTC
>NA|TRBJ2-2|TRBV20-1|NA
CSVTGTRKPGELFF
TGCAGTGTGACAGGGACTAGAAAGCCCGGGGAGCTGTTTTTT
>TRBD1|TRBJ1-2|TRBV28|many
CASSLSQAQGAGGYTF
TGTGCCAGCAGTTTATCCCAGGCACAGGGGGCGGGAGGCTACACCTTC
>TRBD2|TRBJ2-5|TRBV20-1|few
CSARELLPTEGGPWETQYF
TGCAGTGCTAGAGAGCTACTCCCCACTGAGGGAGGGCCTTGGGAGACCCAGTACTTC
>TRBD2|TRBJ2-7|TRBV18|NA
CASSPRLAEVAYEQYF
TGTGCCAGCTCACCACGGCTAGCGGAGGTCGCCTACGAGCAGTACTTC
>NA|TRBJ1-1|TRBV20-1|many
CSASPGRLNTEAFF
TGCAGTGCTTCCCCTGGACGCCTGAACACTGAAGCTTTCTTT
>TRBD1|TRBJ1-4|TRBV12-3/TRBV12-4|many
CASSRQGGREKLFF
TGTGCCAGCAGTCGACAGGGAGGAAGGGAAAAACTGTTTTTT
>TRBD2|TRBJ2-7|TRBV6-2/TRBV6-3|NA
CASSRGLAGVLSYEQYF
TGTGCCAGCAGTCGTGGACTAGCGGGAGTGCTCTCCTACGAGCAGTACTTC
>NA|TRBJ1-5|TRBV6-1|NA
CASSPLGDYQPQHF
TGTGCCAGCAGTCCACTGGGGGATTATCAGCCCCAGCATTTT
>TRBD2|TRBJ2-5|TRBV7-2|many
CASSLSLLAGHETQYF
TGTGCCAGCAGCTTATCCCTTCTAGCGGGACACGAGACCCAGTACTTC
>NA|TRBJ1-1|TRBV29-1|few
CSARANWGTEAFF
TGCAGCGCCCGGGCCAATTGGGGCACTGAAGCTTTCTTT
>TRBD1|TRBJ1-4|TRBV29-1|many
CSASSRGPNEKLFF
TGCAGCGCTAGCTCCAGGGGGCCTAATGAAAAACTGTTTTTT
>TRBD2|TRBJ2-2|TRBV5-6|few
CASSLLGLAGVTGELFF
TGTGCCAGCAGCTTACTGGGACTAGCGGGAGTCACCGGGGAGCTGTTTTTT
>NA|TRBJ1-6|TRBV4-3|NA
CASSQDTETSALHF
TGCGCCAGCAGCCAAGATACAGAGACTTCAGCCCTCCACTTT
>TRBD1|TRBJ1-1|TRBV27|many
CASSSRQGTEAFF
TGTGCCAGCAGTTCCCGACAGGGCACTGAAGCTTTCTTT
>TRBD1|TRBJ1-5|TRBV7-2|few
CASSLYGDRVAQPQHF
TGTGCCAGCAGCTTATATGGGGACAGGGTAGCACAGCCCCAGCATTTT
>TRBD1|TRBJ2-3|TRBV7-2|few
CASSYRDRSTDTQYF
TGTGCCAGCAGCTACCGGGACAGGAGCACAGATACGCAGTATTTT